This T cell receptor beta chain derives from a study of CD8+ T cells in alopecia areata. Per germline, CDR1 SGHDT and CDR2 YYEEEE. The junction had 12 bases not matched to a gene; V was cut back by 2 bases and J by 3 bases. This CDR3 region has 17 residues. As to this clone: Antigen specificity is unknown.

General study results and limits: Normal scalp had lower clonality than lesional scalp, with alopecia totalis/universalis lesions showing this most strongly. Scalp data also include sequences from resident alphabeta T cells of normal skin.

RNA extraction was followed by reverse transcription into cDNA, which acted as the sequencing template. Clones were read by immunoSEQ multiplex PCR, and TCRdb kept only the in-frame ones, dropping some. Of about 56,000 clones in the sample, about 96% were seen once. A FACSAria was used to sort CD4+ and CD8+ T cells. These cells came from PBMCs. This clonotype was obtained from a human donor with alopecia areata. This material consisted of CD8+ T cells sorted from blood, taken at week 0. The chain uses TRBV5-6 and TRBJ2-7, with 9 bases that match TRBD1. The CDR3 sequence is CASSFSPSGQGGYEQYF. The CDR3 nucleotides are TGTGCCAGCAGCTTCAGTCCCTCGGGACAGGGCGGCTACGAGCAGTACTTC.